The 10 T cell receptor beta chains below come from one sample, sequenced in a study of shared clonotypes between healthy human individuals. Produced via immunoSEQ multiplex PCR; TCRdb's table is partial and in-frame only. The data contain hundreds of thousands of clones, roughly 98% of them seen just once; the ten biggest clones take up 0.3%. CD45RO-negative cells were positively selected for CCR7, leaving out terminally differentiated effector memory CD45RA+ cells. Sequenced: naive CD8+ T cells sorted from blood. These receptors all stem from a young man in good health.

The chain combines TRBV29-1 with TRBJ2-7, with D unclear. CDR1 and CDR2 from the germline V gene are SQVTM and ANQGSEA. CDR3 size: 14 residues. Between the trimmed V and J ends, which lost 2 bases and 2 bases, there was a span of 13 bases. The CDR3 DNA sequence: TGCAGCGTTGAACTTTCGGGTTCTACCTACGAGCAGTACTTC. Its translation is CSVELSGSTYEQYF.

V is TRBV7-6 and J is TRBJ2-2, with no clear D. V was clipped by 3 bases and J by 4 bases, with 9 bases between them. CDR1 is SGHVS, CDR2 FNYEAQ, per germline. The CDR3 spans 14 residues. As DNA, the CDR3 is TGTGCCAGCAGCTTGACCGAAAGCACCGGGGAGCTGTTTTTT. This codes for CASSLTESTGELFF.

The V gene is TRBV7-2, the J gene TRBJ2-7, with unresolved D. Germline V gives CDR1 SGHTA, CDR2 FQGNSA. V lost 1 base to trimming and J lost 3 bases, with 10 bases between them. The CDR3 extends over 14 amino acids. This chain's CDR3 is CASSLEGSNYEQYF. The CDR3 DNA is TGTGCCAGCAGCTTAGAAGGATCCAACTACGAGCAGTACTTC.

The chain combines TRBV5-1 with TRBJ2-7; TRBD1 matches 10 bases. In germline, CDR1 is SGHRS, CDR2 YFSETQ. The V gene end was trimmed by 0 bases and the J gene end by 1 base; junction bases not matched to a gene: 4. This CDR3 comprises 16 residues. The CDR3 region is CASSLAGQGPSYEQYF. The CDR3 DNA reads as TGCGCCAGCAGCTTGGCGGGACAGGGGCCATCCTACGAGCAGTACTTC.

The genes are TRBV29-1 and TRBJ2-2; 7 positions match TRBD2. Germline V gene lookup returns CDR1 SQVTM and CDR2 ANQGSEA. The CDR3 is 12 amino acids. Germline trimming cut 3 bases from V and 5 bases from J; bases unmatched to any gene: 0. In DNA, the CDR3 is TGCAGCGTTGAGCGGGAGACCGGGGAGCTGTTTTTT. Protein: CSVERETGELFF.

CDR3 sequence reads: CASSQESPGRNYGYTF. CDR3 DNA: TGCGCCAGCAGCCAAGAATCCCCGGGCCGTAACTATGGCTACACCTTC. The chain uses TRBV4-1 and TRBJ1-2; D remains unclear. CDR3 length: 16 residues. The germline V gene encodes CDR1 MGHRA and CDR2 YSYEKL. V lost 0 bases and J 1 base, leaving 12 bases between the germline ends.

This clone showed up just once. The rearrangement joins TRBV18 to TRBJ2-2; TRBD1 aligns across 7 bases. This CDR3 spans 19 amino acids. The germline gives CDR1 KGHSH, CDR2 LQKENI. V lost 0 bases to trimming and J lost 4 bases; unmatched junction nucleotides: 14. For the CDR3, the DNA is TGTGCCAGCTCACCACCTCCTTACACCGGGACAGAGGGCACCGGGGAGCTGTTTTTT. This gives the protein CASSPPPYTGTEGTGELFF.

This chain uses TRBV6-5 with TRBJ2-2; D remains unclear. The CDR3 runs to 13 residues. The V gene lost 9 bases and the J gene lost 2 bases, with 10 bases spanning the gap. Germline lookup yields CDR1 MNHEY and CDR2 SVGAGI. The CDR3 region is CASWAPNTGELFF. CDR3 DNA sequence: TGTGCCAGTTGGGCGCCAAACACCGGGGAGCTGTTTTTT.

The rearrangement uses TRBV7-2 and TRBJ2-7, with D hard to call. CDR3 size: 17 residues. The V gene lost 1 base and the J gene lost 1 base, with 17 bases spanning the gap. The V gene's germline CDR1 is SGHTA and CDR2 FQGNSA. The CDR3 spells CASSLEAPEQPSYEQYF. CDR3 DNA sequence: TGTGCCAGCAGCTTAGAGGCCCCCGAGCAGCCTTCCTACGAGCAGTACTTC.

This chain connects TRBV30 to TRBJ1-5; D ambiguous. The CDR3 is 14 residues long. Germline loops: CDR1 GTSNPN, CDR2 SVGIG (reference sequence). Trimming shortened V by 1 base and J by 0 bases, and 7 bases separated the two germline ends. The CDR3 DNA sequence: TGTGCCTGGAGTGGGTCAGATAGCAATCAGCCCCAGCATTTT. Protein: CAWSGSDSNQPQHF.